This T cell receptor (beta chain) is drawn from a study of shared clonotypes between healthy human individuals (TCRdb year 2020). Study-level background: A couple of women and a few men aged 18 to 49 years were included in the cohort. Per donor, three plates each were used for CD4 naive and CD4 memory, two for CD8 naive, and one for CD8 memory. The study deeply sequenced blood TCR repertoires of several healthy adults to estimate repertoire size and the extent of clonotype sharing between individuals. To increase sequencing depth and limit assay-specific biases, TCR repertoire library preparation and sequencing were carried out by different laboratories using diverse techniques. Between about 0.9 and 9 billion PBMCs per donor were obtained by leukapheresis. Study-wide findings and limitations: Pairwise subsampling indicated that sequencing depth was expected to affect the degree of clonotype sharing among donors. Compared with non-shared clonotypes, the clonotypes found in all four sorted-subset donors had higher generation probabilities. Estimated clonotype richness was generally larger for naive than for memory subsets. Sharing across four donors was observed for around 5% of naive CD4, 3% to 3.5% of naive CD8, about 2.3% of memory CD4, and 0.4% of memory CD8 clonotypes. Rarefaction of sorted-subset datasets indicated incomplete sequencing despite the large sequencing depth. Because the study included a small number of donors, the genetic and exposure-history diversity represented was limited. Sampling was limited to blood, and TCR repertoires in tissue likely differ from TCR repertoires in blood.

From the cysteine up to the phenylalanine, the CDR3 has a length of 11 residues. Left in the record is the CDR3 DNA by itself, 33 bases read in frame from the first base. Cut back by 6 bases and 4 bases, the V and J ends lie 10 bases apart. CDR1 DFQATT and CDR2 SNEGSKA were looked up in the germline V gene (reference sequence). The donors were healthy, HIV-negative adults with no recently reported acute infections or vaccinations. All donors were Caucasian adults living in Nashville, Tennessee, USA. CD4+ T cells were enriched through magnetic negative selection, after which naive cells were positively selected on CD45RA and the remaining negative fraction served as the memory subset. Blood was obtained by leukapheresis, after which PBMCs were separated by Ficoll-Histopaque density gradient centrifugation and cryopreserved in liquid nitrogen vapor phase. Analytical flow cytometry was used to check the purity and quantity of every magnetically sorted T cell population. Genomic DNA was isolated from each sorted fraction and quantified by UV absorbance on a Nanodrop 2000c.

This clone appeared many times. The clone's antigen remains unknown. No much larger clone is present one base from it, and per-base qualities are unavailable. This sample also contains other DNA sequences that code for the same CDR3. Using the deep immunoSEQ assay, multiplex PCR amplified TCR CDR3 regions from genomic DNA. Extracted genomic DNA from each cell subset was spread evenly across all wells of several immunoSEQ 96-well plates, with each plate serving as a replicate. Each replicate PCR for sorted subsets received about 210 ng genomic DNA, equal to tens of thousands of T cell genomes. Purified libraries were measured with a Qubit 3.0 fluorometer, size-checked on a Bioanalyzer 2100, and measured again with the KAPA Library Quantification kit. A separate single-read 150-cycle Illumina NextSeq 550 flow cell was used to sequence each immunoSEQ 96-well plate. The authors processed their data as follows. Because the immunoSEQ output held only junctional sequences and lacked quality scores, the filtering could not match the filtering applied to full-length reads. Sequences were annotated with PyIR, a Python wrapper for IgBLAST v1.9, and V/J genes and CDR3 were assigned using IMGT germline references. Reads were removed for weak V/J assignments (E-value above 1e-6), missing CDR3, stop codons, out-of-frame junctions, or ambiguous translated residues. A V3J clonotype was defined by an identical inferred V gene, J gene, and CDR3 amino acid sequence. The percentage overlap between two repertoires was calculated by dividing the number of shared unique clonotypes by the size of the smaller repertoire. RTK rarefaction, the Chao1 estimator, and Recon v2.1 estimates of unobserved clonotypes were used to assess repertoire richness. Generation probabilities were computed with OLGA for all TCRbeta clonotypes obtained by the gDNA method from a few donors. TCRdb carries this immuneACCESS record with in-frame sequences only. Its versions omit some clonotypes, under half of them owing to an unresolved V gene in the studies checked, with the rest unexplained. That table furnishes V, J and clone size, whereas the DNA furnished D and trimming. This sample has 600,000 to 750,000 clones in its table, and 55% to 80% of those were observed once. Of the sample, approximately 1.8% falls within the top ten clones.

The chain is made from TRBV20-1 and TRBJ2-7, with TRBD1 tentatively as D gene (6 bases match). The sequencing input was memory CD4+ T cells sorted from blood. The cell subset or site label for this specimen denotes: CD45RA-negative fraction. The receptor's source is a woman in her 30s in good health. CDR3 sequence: CSARGPYEQYF. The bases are TGCAGTGCCAGGGGCCCATACGAGCAGTACTTC.